This TCR beta chain was captured by sequencing in a study of cytomegalovirus exposure and HLA in healthy donors. Points from the study as a whole: In most subjects, TCR beta sequences reportedly gave accurate predictions of HLA-A and HLA-B alleles. There was a cluster of highly shared sequence variants that was likely a sequencing artifact. As a later analysis revealed, the rate of TCR association differed by HLA locus, with DRB1 most and HLA-C fewest. Several of the most significant clusters appeared linked to common viral pathogens, based on a later analysis.

A multiplex PCR was run with 60 Vbeta primers and 13 Jbeta primers. Profiling relied on immunoSEQ multiplex PCR, and the TCRdb table lists in-frame clones only, not all of them. The sample lists over 75,000 clones; 60% to 80% were seen once. About this clone: Its specificity is not known.

Trimming took 0 bases from V and 7 from J, leaving 13 bases between them. Germline CDR1 and CDR2: LNHNV and YYDKDF (reference sequence). This CDR3 comprises 15 residues. The TCR comes from a female donor in good health and CMV-seronegative. The sequenced sample was PBMCs. The chain carries TRBV15 and TRBJ2-1, with a weak D call TRBD2 (5 bases). CDR3 DNA: TGTGCCACCAGCAGAGATCCCAGCGGTAAAAATGAGCAGTTCTTC. This codes for CATSRDPSGKNEQFF. Together with reference TRBV15 and TRBJ2-1, the CDR3 gives the full variable domain: DAMVIQNPRYQVTQFGKPVTLSCSQTLNHNVMYWYQQKSSQAPKLLFHYYDKDFNNEADTPDNFQSRRPNTSFCFLDIRSPGLGDTAMYLCATSRDPSGKNEQFFGPGTRLTVL.